This TCR beta chain emerged from a study of blood T cell repertoires in COVID-19. Study as a whole: Acute and convalescent COVID-19 samples came from the United States, Italy and Spain. PBMCs, B-cell-depleted T cells, or T cells provided the cDNA or gDNA that made up the material.

Original processing methods: Amplification of reference gene primers was used by the study to estimate nucleated cell counts. Using immunoSEQ multiplex PCR, the repertoire was profiled, and TCRdb retains in-frame clones only, with some absent. The V and J calls and clone size are taken from that table; D and trimming were inferred from the DNA. Here the sample spans tens of thousands of clones, roughly 78% being singletons. CDR1 is LGHNA and CDR2 is YSLEER in the germline V gene. CDR3 length: 14 residues. With V trimmed by 4 bases and J by 11 bases, 8 bases remained unmatched. The receptor was derived from a man aged 55 to 69 with active or convalescent COVID-19. The source material was peripheral blood. The V gene is TRBV4-3, the J gene TRBJ1-6, with 7 bases matching TRBD1. The CDR3 nucleotides read TGCGCCAGCAGCCCCAGACAGGGAGATGCACCCCTCCACTTT. Amino acid sequence: CASSPRQGDAPLHF.